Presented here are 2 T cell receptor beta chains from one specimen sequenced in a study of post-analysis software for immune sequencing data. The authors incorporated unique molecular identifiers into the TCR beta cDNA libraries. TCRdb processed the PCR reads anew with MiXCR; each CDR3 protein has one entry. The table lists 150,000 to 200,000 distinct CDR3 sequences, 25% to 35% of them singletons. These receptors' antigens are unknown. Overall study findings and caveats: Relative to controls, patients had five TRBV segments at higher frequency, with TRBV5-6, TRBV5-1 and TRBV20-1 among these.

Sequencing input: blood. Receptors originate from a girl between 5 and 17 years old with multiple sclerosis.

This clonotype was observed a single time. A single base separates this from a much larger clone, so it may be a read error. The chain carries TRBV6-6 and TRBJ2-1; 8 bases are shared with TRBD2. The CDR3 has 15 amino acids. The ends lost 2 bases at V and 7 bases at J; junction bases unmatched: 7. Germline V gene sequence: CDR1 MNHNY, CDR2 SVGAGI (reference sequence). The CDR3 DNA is TGTGCCAGCAGTTACGGCGCTGGCGGGAGGAATGAGCAGTTCTTC. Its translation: CASSYGAGGRNEQFF.

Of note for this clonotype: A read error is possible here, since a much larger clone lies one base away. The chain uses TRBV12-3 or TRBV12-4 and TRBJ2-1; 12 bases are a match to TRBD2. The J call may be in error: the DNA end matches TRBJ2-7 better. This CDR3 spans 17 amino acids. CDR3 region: CASSPGASGGAYNEQYF. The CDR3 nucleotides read TGTGCCAGCAGTCCAGGGGCTAGCGGGGGGGCCTACAATGAGCAGTACTTC.